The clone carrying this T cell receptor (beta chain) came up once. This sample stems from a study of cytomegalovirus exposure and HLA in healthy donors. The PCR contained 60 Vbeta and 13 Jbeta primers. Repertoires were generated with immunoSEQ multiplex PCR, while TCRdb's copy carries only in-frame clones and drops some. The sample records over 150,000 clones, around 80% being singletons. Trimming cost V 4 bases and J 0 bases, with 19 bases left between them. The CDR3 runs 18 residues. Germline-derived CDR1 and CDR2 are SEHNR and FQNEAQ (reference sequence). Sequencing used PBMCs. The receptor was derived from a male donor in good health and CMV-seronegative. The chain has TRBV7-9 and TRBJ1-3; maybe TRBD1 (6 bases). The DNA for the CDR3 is TGTGCCAGCAGCTCGACCGCCGGGACACCGAGCTCTGGAAACACCATATATTTT. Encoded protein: CASSSTAGTPSSGNTIYF.